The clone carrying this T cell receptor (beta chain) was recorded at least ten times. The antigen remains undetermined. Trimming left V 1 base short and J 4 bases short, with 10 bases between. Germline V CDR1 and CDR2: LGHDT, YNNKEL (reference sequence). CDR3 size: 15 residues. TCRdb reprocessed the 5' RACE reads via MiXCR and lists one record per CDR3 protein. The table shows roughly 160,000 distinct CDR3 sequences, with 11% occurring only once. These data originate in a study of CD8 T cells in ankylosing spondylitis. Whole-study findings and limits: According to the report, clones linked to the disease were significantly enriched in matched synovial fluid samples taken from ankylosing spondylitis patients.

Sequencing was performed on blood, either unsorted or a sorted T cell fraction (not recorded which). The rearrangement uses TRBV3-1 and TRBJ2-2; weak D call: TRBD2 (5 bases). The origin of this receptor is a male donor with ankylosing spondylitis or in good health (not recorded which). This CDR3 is CASSQVIATTGELFF. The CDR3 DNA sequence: TGTGCCAGCAGCCAAGTGATAGCGACCACCGGGGAGCTGTTTTTT.